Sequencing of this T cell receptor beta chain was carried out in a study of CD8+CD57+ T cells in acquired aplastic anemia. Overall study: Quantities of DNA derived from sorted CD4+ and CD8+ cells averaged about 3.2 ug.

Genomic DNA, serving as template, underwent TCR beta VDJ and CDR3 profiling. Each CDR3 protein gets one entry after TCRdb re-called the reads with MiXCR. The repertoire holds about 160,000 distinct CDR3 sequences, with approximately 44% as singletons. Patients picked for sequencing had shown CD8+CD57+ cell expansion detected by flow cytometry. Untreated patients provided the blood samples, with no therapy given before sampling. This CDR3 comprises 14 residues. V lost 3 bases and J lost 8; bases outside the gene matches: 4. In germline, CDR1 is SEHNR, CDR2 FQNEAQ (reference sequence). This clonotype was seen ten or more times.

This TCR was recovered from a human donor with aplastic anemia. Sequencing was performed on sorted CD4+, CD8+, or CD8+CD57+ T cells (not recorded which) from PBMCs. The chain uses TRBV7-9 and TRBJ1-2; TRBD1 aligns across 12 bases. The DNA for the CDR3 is TGTGCCAGCAGCTTTGGGACAGGGGGCGGAGGCTACACCTTC. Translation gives CASSFGTGGGGYTF. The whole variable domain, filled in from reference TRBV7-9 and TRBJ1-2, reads DTGVSQNPRHKITKRGQNVTFRCDPISEHNRLYWYRQTLGQGPEFLTYFQNEAQLEKSRLLSDRFSAERPKGSFSTLEIQRTEQGDSAMYLCASSFGTGGGGYTFGSGTRLTVV.